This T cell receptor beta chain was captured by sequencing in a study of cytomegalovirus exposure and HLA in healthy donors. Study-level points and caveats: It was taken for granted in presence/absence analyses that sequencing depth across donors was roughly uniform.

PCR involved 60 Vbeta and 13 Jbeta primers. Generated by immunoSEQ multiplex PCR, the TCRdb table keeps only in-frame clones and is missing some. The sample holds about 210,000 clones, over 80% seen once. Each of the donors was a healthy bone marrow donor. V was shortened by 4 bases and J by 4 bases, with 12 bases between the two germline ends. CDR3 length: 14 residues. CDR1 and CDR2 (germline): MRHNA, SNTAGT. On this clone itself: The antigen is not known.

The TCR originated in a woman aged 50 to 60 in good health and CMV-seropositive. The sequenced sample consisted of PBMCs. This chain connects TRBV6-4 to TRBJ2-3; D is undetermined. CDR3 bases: TGTGCCAGCAGTGTAGGCGGCCGGGCAGATACGCAGTATTTT. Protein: CASSVGGRADTQYF.